Each of the 4 T cell receptor beta chains below was sequenced from the same sample in a study of T cells in Graves' hyperthyroidism and ophthalmopathy. From RNA transcripts, TCR beta CDR3 regions were amplified. TCR CDR3 underwent first-round RT-PCR with the HTBI primer set. Each CDR3 protein gets one entry after TCRdb re-called the multiplex PCR reads with MiXCR. The repertoire holds hundreds of thousands of distinct CDR3 sequences, with 15% to 17% as singletons. The sequencing input was blood. Receptors originate from a woman between 18 and 30 years old with Graves' hyperthyroidism.

The chain is built from TRBV6-1 and TRBJ2-7; D uncertain. V was clipped by 5 bases and J by 2 bases, with 7 bases between them. Germline assignment: CDR1 MNHNS and CDR2 SASEGT. This CDR3 contains 12 residues. This CDR3 is CASSSYTYEQYF. As DNA, the CDR3 is TGTGCCAGCAGTTCGTACACCTACGAGCAGTACTTC.

The chain recombines TRBV6-5 with TRBJ2-1; 8 bases are shared with TRBD2. This CDR3 has 17 amino acids. V dropped 0 bases and J dropped 4; count of bases not matched to a gene: 8. Germline assignment: CDR1 MNHEY and CDR2 SVGAGI. The CDR3 DNA reads TGTGCCAGCAGTTACTCGAAGGCGGGGGGCGGTTACAATGAGCAGTTCTTC. This sequence encodes CASSYSKAGGGYNEQFF.

There are many counts of this clonotype. The chain carries TRBV3-1 and TRBJ1-2; tentative D call: TRBD1 (5 bases). Trimming cost V 4 bases and J 4 bases, with 22 bases left between them. The CDR3 loop spans 17 amino acids. Germline V gives CDR1 LGHDT, CDR2 YNNKEL (reference sequence). The CDR3 protein is CASSPGIRGANFYGYTF. CDR3 sequence (DNA): TGTGCCAGCAGCCCGGGGATACGGGGCGCGAATTTCTATGGCTACACCTTC.

Comment on this clonotype: Just one base apart from a much larger clone, this may be a read error. The chain joins TRBV3-2 to TRBJ2-7; the table's D call of TRBD1 was not tested on the DNA. TRBV3-2 is a pseudogene segment. There are 14 residues in the CDR3. CDR3 sequence: CASSHGTGTYERYF. CDR3 sequence (DNA): TGTGCCAGCAGCCACGGGACAGGGACCTACGAGCGGTACTTC.